The TCR beta chain under discussion was sequenced for a study of blood T cell repertoires in COVID-19. Across the whole study: Acute and convalescent COVID-19 samples came from the United States, Italy and Spain.

V was shortened by 3 bases and J by 4 bases, with 18 bases between the two germline ends. CDR3 size: 16 residues. Per the germline V gene, CDR1 is SGHDT and CDR2 is YYEEEE. The protocol was immunoSEQ multiplex PCR, while the TCRdb copy is restricted to in-frame clones and leaves out a portion. Here the sample spans 300,000 or so clones, about 90% being singletons. Donors were grouped by their self-reported clinical history. The receptor was isolated from a woman between 45 and 60 years old who had been exposed to COVID-19. The chain combines TRBV5-6 with TRBJ2-3; TRBD1 might be the D (6 bases). Sequencing was performed on PBMCs or T cells enriched from blood (not recorded which). The CDR3 loop reads CASSSGGGARADTQYF. The CDR3 region has the DNA TGTGCCAGCAGCTCGGGTGGGGGCGCTAGGGCAGATACGCAGTATTTT.